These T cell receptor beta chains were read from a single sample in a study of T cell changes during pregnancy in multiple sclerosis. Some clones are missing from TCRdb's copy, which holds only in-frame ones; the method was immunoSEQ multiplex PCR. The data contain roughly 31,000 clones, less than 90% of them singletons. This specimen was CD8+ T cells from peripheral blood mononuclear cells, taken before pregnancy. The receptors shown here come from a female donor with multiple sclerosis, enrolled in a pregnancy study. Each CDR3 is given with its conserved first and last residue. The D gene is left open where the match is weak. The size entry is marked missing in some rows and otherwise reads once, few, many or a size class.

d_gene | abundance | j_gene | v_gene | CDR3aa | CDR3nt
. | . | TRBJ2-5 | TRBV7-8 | CASSLVGVQETQYF | TGTGCCAGCAGCTTAGTAGGGGTCCAAGAGACCCAGTACTTC
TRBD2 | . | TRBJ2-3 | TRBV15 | CATSPYGGDTDTQYF | TGTGCCACCAGCCCCTACGGGGGGGACACAGATACGCAGTATTTT
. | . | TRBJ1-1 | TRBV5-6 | CASDGTTGQGKAFF | TGTGCCAGCGACGGGACTACGGGCCAGGGTAAAGCTTTCTTT
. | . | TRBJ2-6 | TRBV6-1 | CASSERGSGANVLTF | TGTGCCAGCAGTGAAAGAGGGTCTGGGGCCAACGTCCTGACTTTC
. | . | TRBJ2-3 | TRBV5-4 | CASRRGIDTQYF | TGTGCCAGCAGGAGAGGGATAGATACGCAGTATTTT
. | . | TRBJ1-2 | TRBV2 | CASRRTEGGGYTF | TGTGCCAGCAGGAGGACGGAGGGCGGTGGCTACACCTTC
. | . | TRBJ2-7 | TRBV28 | CASSRMGGPGEQYF | TGTGCCAGCTCCCGGATGGGGGGGCCGGGGGAGCAGTACTTC
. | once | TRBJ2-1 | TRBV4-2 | CASSPKGGDNEQFF | TGTGCCAGCAGCCCCAAGGGGGGGGACAATGAGCAGTTCTTC
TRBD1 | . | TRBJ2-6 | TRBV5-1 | CASSLGRQGVLSGANVLTF | TGCGCCAGCAGCTTGGGAAGACAGGGGGTGCTCTCTGGGGCCAACGTCCTGACTTTC
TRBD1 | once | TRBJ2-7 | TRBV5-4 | CASSKDRGYEQYF | TGTGCCAGCAGCAAAGACAGGGGCTACGAGCAGTACTTC
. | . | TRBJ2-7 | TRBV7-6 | CASSLGDNYEQYF | TGTGCCAGCAGCTTAGGGGACAACTACGAGCAGTACTTC
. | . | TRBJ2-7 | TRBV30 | CAWSVGTNGRANEQYF | TGTGCCTGGAGTGTAGGTACGAATGGCAGGGCCAACGAGCAGTACTTC
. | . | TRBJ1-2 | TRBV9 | CASSVDPEANYGYTF | TGTGCCAGCAGCGTAGACCCAGAAGCTAACTATGGCTACACCTTC
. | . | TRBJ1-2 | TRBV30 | CAWSLTEQGTYGYTF | TGTGCCTGGAGCCTAACGGAACAGGGTACCTATGGCTACACCTTC
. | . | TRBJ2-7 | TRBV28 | CASSLSLWAYSYEQYF | TGTGCCAGCAGTTTAAGTTTGTGGGCGTATTCCTACGAGCAGTACTTC
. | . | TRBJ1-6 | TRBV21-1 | CASSLLTGGPYSYNSPLHF | TGTGCCAGCAGCCTATTGACGGGGGGACCCTACTCCTATAATTCACCCCTCCACTTT
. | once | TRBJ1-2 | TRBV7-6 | CASSPRSQVRYGYTF | TGTGCCAGCAGCCCGCGATCACAGGTCCGCTATGGCTACACCTTC
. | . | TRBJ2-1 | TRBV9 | CASSAPPAGAHEQFF | TGTGCCAGCAGCGCCCCTCCGGCAGGGGCCCATGAGCAGTTCTTC
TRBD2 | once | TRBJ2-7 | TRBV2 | CASTGLAGASYEQYF | TGTGCCAGCACTGGACTAGCGGGCGCCTCCTACGAGCAGTACTTC
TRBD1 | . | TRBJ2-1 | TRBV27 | CASTITGGSYNEQFF | TGTGCCAGCACCATTACAGGGGGCTCCTACAATGAGCAGTTCTTC
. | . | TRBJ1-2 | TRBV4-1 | CASNLRSGGNYGYTF | TGCGCCAGCAACCTTCGTTCCGGGGGTAACTATGGCTACACCTTC
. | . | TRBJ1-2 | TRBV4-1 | CASSQATGTMRYTF | TGCGCCAGCAGCCAAGCAACAGGGACTATGCGCTACACCTTC
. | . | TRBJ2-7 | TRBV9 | CASSPVDRYEQYF | TGTGCCAGCAGCCCCGTGGACAGATACGAGCAGTACTTC
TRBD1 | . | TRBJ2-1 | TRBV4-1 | CASSERTGGNEQFF | TGCGCCAGCAGCGAAAGGACAGGCGGAAATGAGCAGTTCTTC
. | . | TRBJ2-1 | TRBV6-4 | CASSDSAGMSDEQFF | TGTGCCAGCAGTGACTCGGCAGGGATGAGCGATGAGCAGTTCTTC
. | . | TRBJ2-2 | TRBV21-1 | CASSKSRGNTGELFF | TGTGCCAGCAGCAAAAGTAGGGGTAACACCGGGGAGCTGTTTTTT